This passage covers 14 T cell receptor beta chains from one sample sequenced in a study of blood T cell repertoires in COVID-19. The assay was immunoSEQ multiplex PCR, and TCRdb's table has in-frame clones only and misses some. The data show 250,000 to 350,000 clones, approximately 83% seen once. Source material: peripheral blood. Every receptor here comes from a person aged 70 to 79 with COVID-19, enrolled during active disease.

The rearrangement joins TRBV18 to TRBJ2-5, with 7 nucleotides matching TRBD1. Germline CDR1 is KGHSH and CDR2 is LQKENI. This CDR3 region has 14 residues. With V trimmed by 4 bases and J by 5 bases, 7 bases remained unmatched. This CDR3 reads CASSLKTGLETQYF. The CDR3, as DNA: TGTGCCAGCTCACTCAAGACAGGGCTGGAGACCCAGTACTTC. The full variable domain, its missing parts supplied by reference TRBV18 and TRBJ2-5, is NAGVMQNPRHLVRRRGQEARLRCSPMKGHSHVYWYRQLPEEGLKFMVYLQKENIIDESGMPKERFSAEFPKEGPSILRIQQVVRGDSAAYFCASSLKTGLETQYFGPGTRLLVL.

The chain recombines TRBV19 with TRBJ1-6, with D perhaps matching TRBD1 (6 bases). The CDR3 extends over 12 amino acids. V lost 6 bases and J 10 bases, leaving 10 bases between the germline ends. Germline V gene sequence: CDR1 LNHDA, CDR2 SQIVND (reference sequence). The chain's CDR3 is CASRTGNSPLHF. The CDR3 coding sequence is TGTGCCAGTAGAACAGGGAACTCACCCCTCCACTTT.

Comments on this clone: The limits of the CDR3 on the DNA are not certain, so only TCRdb's listed CDR3 is given. The CDR3 loop is CASSLFLSSRSDSPLHF. The chain employs TRBV28 and TRBJ1-6. Germline assignment: CDR1 MDHEN and CDR2 SYDVKM. The CDR3 length equals 17 residues, ends included.

In nucleotides, the CDR3 is TGTGCCAGCAGTCTCTCCCCGGGACAGCCAGAGACCCAGTACTTC. It specifies CASSLSPGQPETQYF. This chain joins TRBV27 and TRBJ2-5, with 7 bases matching TRBD1. Per germline, CDR1 MNHEY and CDR2 SMNVEV (reference sequence). This CDR3 comprises 15 residues. After removal of 5 bases from V and 4 bases from J, the junction contained 10 bases not matched to a gene.

This clone was recorded once. The rearrangement links TRBV2 to TRBJ1-6; TRBD1 aligns across 9 bases. This CDR3 is built from 14 residues. Germline V CDR1 and CDR2: SNHLY, FYNNEI. The V segment lost 3 bases and the J segment 9 bases; nucleotides outside the gene matches: 3. The CDR3, as DNA: TGTGCCAGCAGTGAGGACAGGGGTAGTTCACCCCTCCACTTT. Translating it yields CASSEDRGSSPLHF.

The rearrangement joins TRBV11-2 to TRBJ1-4; D is ambiguous. Germline V gene lookup returns CDR1 SGHAT and CDR2 FQNNGV. Deletions cut 4 bases from V and 7 bases from J, with 16 bases between. This CDR3 comprises 15 residues. The CDR3 DNA sequence: TGTGCCAGCAGCTATATCCGGGCTGGGAGTGAAAAACTGTTTTTT. It translates to CASSYIRAGSEKLFF.

The chain links TRBV11-2 to TRBJ2-7; D gene ambiguous. The V gene lost 1 base and the J gene lost 0 bases, with 10 bases spanning the gap. This CDR3 has 15 amino acids. Germline assignment: CDR1 SGHAT and CDR2 FQNNGV. The CDR3 region is CASSLAVPSSYEQYF. In DNA form, the CDR3 reads TGTGCCAGCAGCTTAGCGGTGCCTAGCTCCTACGAGCAGTACTTC.

The chain is built from TRBV15 and TRBJ2-2; D gene uncertain. Trimming pared 4 bases from V and 0 bases from J, leaving 9 bases between. CDR1 LNHNV and CDR2 YYDKDF come from the germline V gene (reference sequence). CDR3 size: 15 residues. CDR3: CATSTWRSNTGELFF. The CDR3 coding sequence is TGTGCCACCAGCACATGGCGGTCGAACACCGGGGAGCTGTTTTTT.

The rearrangement joins TRBV19 to TRBJ1-1; the D gene is possibly TRBD1 (5 bases). This CDR3 comprises 14 residues. Germline V lookup: CDR1 LNHDA, CDR2 SQIVND (reference sequence). V was shortened by 1 base and J by 2 bases, with 8 bases between the two germline ends. The CDR3: CASSIAGFNTEAFF. For the CDR3, the DNA is TGTGCCAGTAGTATAGCAGGGTTTAACACTGAAGCTTTCTTT.

This clone came up a few times. The chain links TRBV11-2 to TRBJ2-1; 10 nucleotides line up with TRBD2. The CDR3 is 15 residues long. The J segment lost 5 bases and the V segment lost 6 bases, leaving 7 bases of the junction unmatched. Germline-derived CDR1 and CDR2 are SGHAT and FQNNGV. In nucleotides, the CDR3 is TGTGCCAGCAGGACTACTAGCGGGAAAGACAATGAGCAGTTCTTC. Residues: CASRTTSGKDNEQFF.

The chain is built from TRBV28 and TRBJ2-5; TRBD2 aligns across 11 bases. Germline CDR1 is MDHEN and CDR2 is SYDVKM. The CDR3 contains 16 residues. After removal of 2 bases from V and 4 bases from J, the junction contained 6 bases not matched to a gene. The DNA of the CDR3 is TGTGCCAGCAGTTTAAGCTCTAGCGGGAGGAGAGAGACCCAGTACTTC. This encodes CASSLSSSGRRETQYF.

This clone was seen a single time. The genes are TRBV28 and TRBJ1-2; 8 bases agree with TRBD1. This CDR3 has 13 amino acids. The germline CDR1 and CDR2 sequences are MDHEN and SYDVKM. Trimming removed 6 bases from V and 5 bases from J; junction bases left unmatched: 5. The CDR3, as DNA: TGTGCCAGCAGGCAGACAGGGGTTTATGGCTACACCTTC. As protein: CASRQTGVYGYTF.

The chain joins TRBV19 to TRBJ2-2; TRBD2 aligns across 11 bases. The CDR3 sequence is 18 residues long. V was pared by 3 bases and J by 7 bases, with 13 bases of the junction left unmatched. Germline values: CDR1 LNHDA, CDR2 SQIVND (reference sequence). CDR3 amino acids: CASSMRLAGGQHSGELFF. DNA for the CDR3: TGTGCCAGTAGTATGAGGCTAGCGGGGGGTCAGCACAGCGGGGAGCTGTTTTTT.

This clone occurred a few times. The chain joins TRBV7-9 to TRBJ1-2; 10 bases map to TRBD1. The V gene's germline CDR1 is SEHNR and CDR2 FQNEAQ (reference sequence). This CDR3 has 14 amino acids. Unmatched junction bases numbered 8, after V lost 5 bases and J lost 8 bases. The CDR3 protein is CASSRRDRGEGYTF. CDR3 DNA: TGTGCCAGCAGCCGCCGGGACAGGGGTGAAGGCTACACCTTC.